The sequence of this T cell receptor beta chain was determined in a study of cytomegalovirus exposure and HLA in healthy donors. Overall study results and limits: It was confirmed in vitro that a few of the CMV-associated chains were specific for CMV antigens. That first-cohort TCR clusters tended to co-occur in the 120 or so validation repertoires was found in a later analysis.

Per the germline V gene, CDR1 is SGHRS and CDR2 is YFSETQ. Trimming left V 0 bases short and J 5 bases short, with 5 bases between. This CDR3 is built from 13 residues. This clone occurred once. Antigen: not known. The protocol was immunoSEQ multiplex PCR, while the TCRdb copy is restricted to in-frame clones and leaves out a portion. The table includes approximately 72,000 clones, around 94% detected once. Sequencing was performed on PBMCs. The V gene is TRBV5-1, the J gene TRBJ2-2; D is ambiguous. This receptor was obtained from a woman younger than 30 in good health and CMV-seronegative. This CDR3 is CASSLARTGELFF. The CDR3 DNA reads TGCGCCAGCAGCTTGGCCAGGACCGGGGAGCTGTTTTTT.